The 25 T cell receptor beta chains below come from one sample, sequenced in a study of T-cell memory formation after mild COVID-19. TCRdb fed the 5' RACE reads into MiXCR, producing one record per CDR3 protein. The sample includes roughly 310,000 distinct CDR3 sequences, approximately 16% of them seen just once. The sequenced sample was PBMCs or a T cell subset sorted from them (not recorded which). These receptor sequences come from a man between 18 and 29 years old who had mild COVID-19 (a few samples of this study predate the infection). Cell type and time point are not known.

This clonotype was counted between two and nine times. Written as DNA, the CDR3 is TGCGCCAGCAGCTTGGGGCATATTGGGACAGTCTACGAGCAGTACTTC. It encodes CASSLGHIGTVYEQYF. This rearrangement joins TRBV5-1 to TRBJ2-7, with 7 nucleotides matching TRBD1. The J segment lost 3 bases and the V segment lost 0 bases, leaving 9 bases of the junction unmatched. The CDR3 is 16 amino acids. Germline V lookup: CDR1 SGHRS, CDR2 YFSETQ.

The V and J genes are TRBV6-6 and TRBJ1-5; tentatively, D is TRBD1 (6 bases). The CDR3 loop spans 13 amino acids. Germline V lookup: CDR1 MNHNY, CDR2 SVGAGI (reference sequence). V gave up 8 bases and J gave up 3 bases, with 11 bases separating them. The DNA of the CDR3 is TGTGCCAGCTTCCGACAGGTCAATCAGCCCCAGCATTTT. It is translated as CASFRQVNQPQHF.

This clonotype was seen a few times. V usage is TRBV9 and J usage is TRBJ2-7; no definite D call. Germline CDR1 is SGDLS and CDR2 is YYNGEE. This CDR3 comprises 13 residues. The germline V and J ends were trimmed by 1 base and 3 bases, with 8 bases remaining between them. The CDR3 DNA follows: TGTGCCAGCAGCGTATCGGTGGGCTACGAGCAGTACTTC. It encodes CASSVSVGYEQYF.

This clonotype was seen only a few times. The chain uses TRBV20-1 and TRBJ2-5; 9 bases agree with TRBD2. CDR1 and CDR2 (germline): DFQATT, SNEGSKA (reference sequence). This CDR3 region has 14 residues. Losses at the gene ends were 5 bases for V and 1 base for J; bases not matched to a gene: 5. The CDR3 reads CSAENSGSQETQYF. DNA of the CDR3: TGCAGTGCTGAGAATAGCGGGAGCCAAGAGACCCAGTACTTC.

The chain uses TRBV7-9 and TRBJ2-7; D perhaps matches TRBD2 (6 bases). CDR3 length equals 15 residues. The germline V and J ends were trimmed by 1 base and 2 bases, with 12 bases remaining between them. Germline V gene data show CDR1 as SEHNR and CDR2 as FQNEAQ (reference sequence). The CDR3 sequence is CASSLEAGPTYEQYF. The CDR3, as DNA: TGTGCCAGCAGCTTAGAGGCGGGGCCGACCTACGAGCAGTACTTC.

This clonotype was found a few times. The chain employs TRBV7-9 and TRBJ2-5; 8 bases are a match to TRBD2. Germline loops: CDR1 SEHNR, CDR2 FQNEAQ (reference sequence). There are 15 residues in the CDR3. With 4 bases clipped from V and 3 bases from J, the junction kept 7 bases outside the gene matches. Written as DNA, the CDR3 is TGTGCCAGCAGCTCACCGGGACTAGTAGAAGAGACCCAGTACTTC. It specifies CASSSPGLVEETQYF. The full variable domain, rest sourced from reference TRBV7-9 and TRBJ2-5, is DTGVSQNPRHKITKRGQNVTFRCDPISEHNRLYWYRQTLGQGPEFLTYFQNEAQLEKSRLLSDRFSAERPKGSFSTLEIQRTEQGDSAMYLCASSSPGLVEETQYFGPGTRLLVL.

This clonotype was seen more than once but under ten times. This chain links TRBV20-1 with TRBJ2-1; no clear D gene. CDR1 is DFQATT and CDR2 is SNEGSKA in the germline V gene (reference sequence). This CDR3 comprises 13 residues. V was clipped by 2 bases and J by 9 bases, with 14 bases between them. The DNA for the CDR3 is TGCAGTGCTAGACGGATCGGTGTGAGTGAGCAGTTCTTC. This translates into CSARRIGVSEQFF.

The sample holds many counts of this clonotype. V gene TRBV4-1 combines with J gene TRBJ2-3; tentative D call: TRBD1 (6 bases). CDR1 and CDR2 (germline): MGHRA, YSYEKL. V lost 5 bases and J lost 2, with 14 bases in between. CDR3 length: 15 amino acids. This CDR3 reads CASSSGERFTDTQYF. As DNA, the CDR3 is TGCGCCAGCAGCTCAGGGGAGCGGTTCACAGATACGCAGTATTTT.

This clonotype was seen only a few times. The gene calls are TRBV7-2 and TRBJ2-5; 9 bases agree with TRBD2. Germline values: CDR1 SGHTA, CDR2 FQGNSA. The V segment lost 4 bases and the J segment 4 bases; nucleotides outside the gene matches: 10. The CDR3 totals 16 residues. CDR3 nucleotide sequence: TGTGCCAGCAGCTCAACCAGCGGGGGGATTCGAGAGACCCAGTACTTC. Its translation is CASSSTSGGIRETQYF.

This chain uses TRBV7-9 with TRBJ1-6; no definite D call. Germline V CDR1 and CDR2: SEHNR, FQNEAQ (reference sequence). CDR3 length: 12 amino acids. With 5 bases removed from V and 9 bases from J, the gap between germline ends came to 8 bases. The CDR3 coding sequence is TGTGCCAGCAGCCCGGAGGGTTCACCCCTCCACTTT. Translation: CASSPEGSPLHF.

The chain carries TRBV12-3 or TRBV12-4 and TRBJ1-1, with unresolved D. Trimming shortened V by 3 bases and J by 7 bases, and 12 bases separated the two germline ends. CDR3 length: 13 residues. CDR3 DNA sequence: TGTGCCAGCAGTTTTATAGGAGGCGATGAAGCTTTCTTT. Its protein product is CASSFIGGDEAFF.

This clonotype was observed a handful of times. The chain combines TRBV5-6 with TRBJ1-2, with a tentative D call TRBD1 (6 bases). The V gene lost 4 bases and the J gene lost 4 bases, with 14 bases spanning the gap. The CDR3 has 14 amino acids. From germline, CDR1 is SGHDT and CDR2 YYEEEE. The CDR3 DNA sequence: TGTGCCAGCAGCCTCACGGCCAGGGGCTATGGCTACACCTTC. It specifies CASSLTARGYGYTF. Full variable domain (rest looked up from reference TRBV5-6 and TRBJ1-2): DAGVTQSPTHLIKTRGQQVTLRCSPKSGHDTVSWYQQALGQGPQFIFQYYEEEERQRGNFPDRFSGHQFPNYSSELNVNALLLGDSALYLCASSLTARGYGYTFGSGTRLTVV.

This clonotype was seen more than once but under ten times. The gene calls are TRBV24-1 and TRBJ2-1; no firm D call. Between the trimmed V and J ends, which lost 6 bases and 9 bases, there was a span of 8 bases. The CDR3 spans 11 residues. Germline V lookup: CDR1 KGHDR, CDR2 SFDVKD. The CDR3: CATSLGTEQFF. CDR3 sequence (DNA): TGTGCCACCAGTTTGGGTACTGAGCAGTTCTTC.

The chain links TRBV7-8 to TRBJ2-7; no clear D gene. V was clipped by 1 base and J by 2 bases, with 6 bases between them. Germline V gives CDR1 SGHVS, CDR2 FQNEAQ. This CDR3 has 13 amino acids. The CDR3 is CASSLEVPYEQYF. The CDR3, as DNA: TGTGCCAGCAGCTTAGAGGTACCCTACGAGCAGTACTTC.

This chain uses TRBV12-3 or TRBV12-4 with TRBJ1-2, with D uncertain. The CDR3 runs 15 residues. The V end lost 4 bases, the J end lost 3 bases, and 15 bases lay between the germline ends. This chain's CDR3 is CASSSQETDYYGYTF. The DNA of the CDR3 is TGTGCCAGCAGTTCCCAGGAGACCGACTACTATGGCTACACCTTC.

The rearrangement links TRBV24-1 to TRBJ2-6; 7 positions match TRBD1. This CDR3 region has 17 residues. Germline assignment: CDR1 KGHDR and CDR2 SFDVKD. V dropped 6 bases and J dropped 2; count of bases not matched to a gene: 9. Here the CDR3 reads CATSSRQGFPGANVLTF. The CDR3 region has the DNA TGTGCCACCAGTTCCCGACAGGGATTCCCTGGGGCCAACGTCCTGACTTTC.

The V call is TRBV24-1, the J call TRBJ2-5, with D perhaps TRBD1 (6 bases). The CDR3 is 13 amino acids. Trimming stripped 9 bases from V and 5 bases from J, with 15 bases between. CDR1 and CDR2 from the germline V gene are KGHDR and SFDVKD. CDR3 residues: CATGTTNGETQYF. The CDR3, as DNA: TGTGCCACCGGGACAACAAACGGGGAGACCCAGTACTTC.

This clonotype appeared a few times. The gene calls are TRBV4-1 and TRBJ2-5; possible D gene TRBD1, 6 bases. Deletions cut 1 base from V and 3 bases from J, with 18 bases between. The CDR3 totals 17 residues. Looked up from germline, CDR1 is MGHRA and CDR2 is YSYEKL. The CDR3 DNA follows: TGCGCCAGCAGCCAAGGCCCCCACAGGGTTAGGGAAGAGACCCAGTACTTC. It encodes CASSQGPHRVREETQYF.

There are a few counts of this clonotype. The CDR3 is CASSQPGPSTDTQYF. The CDR3 coding sequence is TGCGCCAGCAGCCAGCCGGGACCGAGCACAGATACGCAGTATTTT. The gene calls are TRBV4-1 and TRBJ2-3; D tentatively reads TRBD1 or TRBD2 (5 bases each). The CDR3 has 15 residues. Germline lookup yields CDR1 MGHRA and CDR2 YSYEKL. Trimming removed 3 bases at V and 0 bases at J, with 10 bases between.

Only a few counts were recorded for this clonotype. V usage is TRBV5-6 and J usage is TRBJ1-5; 11 bases are shared with TRBD1. The J segment lost 6 bases and the V segment lost 4 bases, leaving 6 bases of the junction unmatched. CDR3 length: 15 amino acids. CDR1 and CDR2 (germline): SGHDT, YYEEEE. CDR3 DNA sequence: TGTGCCAGCAGCAGCCGGGACAGGGGGGCTCAGCCCCAGCATTTT. This codes for CASSSRDRGAQPQHF.

This clonotype was picked up a small number of times. The chain uses TRBV5-1 and TRBJ2-5; no clear D. Trimming removed 1 base from V and 2 bases from J, with 15 bases in between. CDR3 length: 16 residues. The germline CDR1 and CDR2 sequences are SGHRS and YFSETQ. The CDR3 DNA reads TGCGCCAGCAGCTTGATTGGGGTTAAAGGTCAAGAGACCCAGTACTTC. Its translation is CASSLIGVKGQETQYF.

CDR3 in amino acids: CASSPRSLVSGNTIYF. CDR3 sequence (DNA): TGTGCCAGCTCACCAAGGTCCCTCGTCTCTGGAAACACCATATATTTT. The genes are TRBV18 and TRBJ1-3; D is ambiguous. In germline, CDR1 is KGHSH, CDR2 LQKENI. V was cut by 2 bases and J by 0 bases, with 11 bases left in between. This CDR3 has 16 residues.

This clonotype appeared a few times. The rearrangement joins TRBV12-3 or TRBV12-4 to TRBJ2-2; 9 nucleotides match TRBD1. Losses at the gene ends were 5 bases for V and 3 bases for J; bases not matched to a gene: 4. The CDR3 has 15 residues. CDR3 DNA: TGTGCCAGCAGTAAGACAGGGGGATACACCGGGGAGCTGTTTTTT. Protein: CASSKTGGYTGELFF.

This clonotype was observed many times. CDR3 loop: CSALPGGQGGETQYF. The CDR3 bases are TGCAGTGCTCTCCCCGGCGGACAGGGTGGGGAGACCCAGTACTTC. J is TRBJ2-5 and V is TRBV20-1; 8 bases agree with TRBD1. The CDR3 spans 15 residues. CDR1 is DFQATT and CDR2 is SNEGSKA in the germline V gene (reference sequence). With V trimmed by 5 bases and J by 5 bases, 13 bases remained unmatched.

This clonotype was seen more than once but under ten times. V is TRBV5-1 and J is TRBJ1-2; 7 nucleotides align to TRBD1. The CDR3 contains 15 residues. Germline CDR1 is SGHRS and CDR2 is YFSETQ. The junction had 8 bases not matched to a gene; V was cut back by 0 bases and J by 6 bases. CDR3 nucleotides: TGCGCCAGCAGCTTGGCCCTCGGACAGGACAATGGCTACACCTTC. Translation gives CASSLALGQDNGYTF.